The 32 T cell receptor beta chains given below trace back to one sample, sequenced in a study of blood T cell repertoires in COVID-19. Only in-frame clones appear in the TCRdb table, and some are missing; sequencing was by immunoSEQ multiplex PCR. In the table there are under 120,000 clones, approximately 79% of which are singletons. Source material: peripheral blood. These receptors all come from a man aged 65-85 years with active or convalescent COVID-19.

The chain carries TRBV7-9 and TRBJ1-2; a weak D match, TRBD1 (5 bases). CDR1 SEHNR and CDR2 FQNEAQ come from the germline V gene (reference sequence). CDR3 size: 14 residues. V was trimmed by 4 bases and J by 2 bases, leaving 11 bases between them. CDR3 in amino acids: CASSSVDRNYGYTF. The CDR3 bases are TGTGCCAGCAGCTCCGTCGACAGAAACTATGGCTACACCTTC.

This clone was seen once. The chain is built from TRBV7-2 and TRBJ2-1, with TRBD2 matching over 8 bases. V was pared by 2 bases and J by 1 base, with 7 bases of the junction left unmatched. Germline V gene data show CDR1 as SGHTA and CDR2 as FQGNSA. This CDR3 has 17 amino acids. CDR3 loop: CASSLNGRAASYNEQFF. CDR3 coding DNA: TGTGCCAGCAGCTTAAACGGGAGGGCCGCGTCCTACAATGAGCAGTTCTTC.

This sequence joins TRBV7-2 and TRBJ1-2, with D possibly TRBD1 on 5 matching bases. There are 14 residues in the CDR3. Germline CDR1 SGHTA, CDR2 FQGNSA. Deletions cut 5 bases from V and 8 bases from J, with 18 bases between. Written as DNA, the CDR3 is TGTGCCAGCAGCCCTAAGCAGGGAAGAAGGGGCTACACCTTC. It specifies CASSPKQGRRGYTF.

The CDR3 loop reads CASSLDAGTGVYGYTF. CDR3 nucleotides: TGTGCCAGCAGCTTAGATGCCGGGACAGGGGTCTATGGCTACACCTTC. The chain links TRBV11-2 to TRBJ1-2, with 10 bases identical to TRBD1. The CDR3 sequence is 16 residues long. The V gene's germline CDR1 is SGHAT and CDR2 FQNNGV. V gave up 0 bases and J gave up 4 bases; unmatched junction bases: 5.

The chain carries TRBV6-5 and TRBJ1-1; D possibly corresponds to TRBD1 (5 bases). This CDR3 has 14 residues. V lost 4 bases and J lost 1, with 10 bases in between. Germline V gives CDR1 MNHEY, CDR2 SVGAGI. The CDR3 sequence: CASSFFGGNTEAFF. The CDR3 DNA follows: TGTGCCAGCAGTTTCTTCGGGGGGAACACTGAAGCTTTCTTT.

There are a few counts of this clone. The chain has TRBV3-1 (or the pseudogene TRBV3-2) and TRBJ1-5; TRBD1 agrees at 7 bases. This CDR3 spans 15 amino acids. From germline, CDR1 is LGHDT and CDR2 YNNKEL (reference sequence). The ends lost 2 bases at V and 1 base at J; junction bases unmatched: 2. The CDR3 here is CASSQTTGSNQPQHF. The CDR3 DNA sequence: TGTGCCAGCAGCCAAACGACAGGGAGCAATCAGCCCCAGCATTTT.

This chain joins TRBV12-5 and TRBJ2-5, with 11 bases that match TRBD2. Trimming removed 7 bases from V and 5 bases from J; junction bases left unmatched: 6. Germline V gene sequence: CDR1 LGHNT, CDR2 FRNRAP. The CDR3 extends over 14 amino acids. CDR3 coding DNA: TGTGCTAGTGCCACGACTAGCGGGGCTGAGACCCAGTACTTC. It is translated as CASATTSGAETQYF.

The chain's CDR3 is CASSHRGGEKLFF. The CDR3, as DNA: TGTGCCAGCAGTCACAGGGGGGGCGAAAAACTGTTTTTT. This chain links TRBV27 with TRBJ1-4; 8 bases are a match to TRBD1. The germline V gene has CDR1 MNHEY and CDR2 SMNVEV (reference sequence). The trim removed 5 bases at V and 8 bases at J, leaving 4 bases unmatched. CDR3 length: 13 amino acids.

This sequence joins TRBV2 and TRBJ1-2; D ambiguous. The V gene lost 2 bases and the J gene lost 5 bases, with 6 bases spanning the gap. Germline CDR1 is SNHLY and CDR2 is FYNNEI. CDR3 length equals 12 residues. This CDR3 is CASSESLYGYTF. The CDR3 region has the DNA TGTGCCAGCAGTGAATCTCTTTATGGCTACACCTTC. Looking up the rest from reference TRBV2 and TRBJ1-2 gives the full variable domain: EPEVTQTPSHQVTQMGQEVILRCVPISNHLYFYWYRQILGQKVEFLVSFYNNEISEKSEIFDDQFSVERPDGSNFTLKIRSTKLEDSAMYFCASSESLYGYTFGSGTRLTVV.

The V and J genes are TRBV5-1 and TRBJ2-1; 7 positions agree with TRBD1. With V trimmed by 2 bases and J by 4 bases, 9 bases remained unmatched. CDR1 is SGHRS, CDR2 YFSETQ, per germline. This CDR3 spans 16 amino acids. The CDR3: CASSFAGDSLYNEQFF. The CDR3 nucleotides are TGCGCCAGCAGCTTCGCAGGGGACAGCCTTTACAATGAGCAGTTCTTC.

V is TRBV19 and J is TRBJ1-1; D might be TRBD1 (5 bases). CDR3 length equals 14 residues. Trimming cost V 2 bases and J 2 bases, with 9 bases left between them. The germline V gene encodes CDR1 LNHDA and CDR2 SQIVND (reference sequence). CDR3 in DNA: TGTGCCAGTAGTATAACGGGGGTCAACACTGAAGCTTTCTTT. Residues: CASSITGVNTEAFF.

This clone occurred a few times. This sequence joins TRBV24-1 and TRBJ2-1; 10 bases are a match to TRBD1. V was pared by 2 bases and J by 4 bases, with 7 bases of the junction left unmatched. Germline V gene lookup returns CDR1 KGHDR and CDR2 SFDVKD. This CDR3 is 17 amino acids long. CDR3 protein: CATSDSIPGQGYNEQFF. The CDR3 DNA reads TGTGCCACCAGTGATTCCATACCGGGACAGGGGTACAATGAGCAGTTCTTC.

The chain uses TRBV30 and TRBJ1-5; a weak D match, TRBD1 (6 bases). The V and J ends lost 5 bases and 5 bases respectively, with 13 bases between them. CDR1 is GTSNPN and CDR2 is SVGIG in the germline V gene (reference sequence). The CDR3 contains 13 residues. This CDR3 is CAWAQGRDQPQHF. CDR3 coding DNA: TGTGCCTGGGCACAGGGAAGGGATCAGCCCCAGCATTTT.

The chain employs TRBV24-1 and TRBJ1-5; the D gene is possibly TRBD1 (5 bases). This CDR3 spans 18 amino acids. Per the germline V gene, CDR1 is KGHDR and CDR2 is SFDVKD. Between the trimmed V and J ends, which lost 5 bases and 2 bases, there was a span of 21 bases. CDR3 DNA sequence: TGTGCCACCAGTGCTTTCCGGGATCTAGGAGGGGGCAATCAGCCCCAGCATTTT. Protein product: CATSAFRDLGGGNQPQHF.

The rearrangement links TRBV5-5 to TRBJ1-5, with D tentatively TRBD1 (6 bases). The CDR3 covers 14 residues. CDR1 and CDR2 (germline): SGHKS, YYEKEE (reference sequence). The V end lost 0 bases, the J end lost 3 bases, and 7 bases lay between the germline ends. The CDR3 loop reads CASSLDRVNQPQHF. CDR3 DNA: TGTGCCAGCAGCTTGGACAGGGTCAATCAGCCCCAGCATTTT. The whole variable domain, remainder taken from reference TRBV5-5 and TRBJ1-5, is DAGVTQSPTHLIKTRGQQVTLRCSPISGHKSVSWYQQVLGQGPQFIFQYYEKEERGRGNFPDRFSARQFPNYSSELNVNALLLGDSALYLCASSLDRVNQPQHFGDGTRLSIL.

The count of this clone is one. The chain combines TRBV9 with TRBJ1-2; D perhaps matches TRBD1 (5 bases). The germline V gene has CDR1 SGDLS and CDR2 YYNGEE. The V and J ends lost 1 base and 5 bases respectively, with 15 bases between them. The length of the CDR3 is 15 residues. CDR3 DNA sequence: TGTGCCAGCAGCGTAACCGGGGGTGACCAATATGGCTACACCTTC. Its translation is CASSVTGGDQYGYTF. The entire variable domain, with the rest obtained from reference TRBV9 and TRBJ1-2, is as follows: DSGVTQTPKHLITATGQRVTLRCSPRSGDLSVYWYQQSLDQGLQFLIQYYNGEERAKGNILERFSAQQFPDLHSELNLSSLELGDSALYFCASSVTGGDQYGYTFGSGTRLTVV.

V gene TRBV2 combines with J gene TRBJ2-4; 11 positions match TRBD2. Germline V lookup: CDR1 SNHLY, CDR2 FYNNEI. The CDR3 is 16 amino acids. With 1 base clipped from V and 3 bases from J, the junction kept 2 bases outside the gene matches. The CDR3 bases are TGTGCCAGCAGTGAAGTCCTAGCGGGGGGCAAAAACATTCAGTACTTC. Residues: CASSEVLAGGKNIQYF. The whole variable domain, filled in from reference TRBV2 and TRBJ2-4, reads EPEVTQTPSHQVTQMGQEVILRCVPISNHLYFYWYRQILGQKVEFLVSFYNNEISEKSEIFDDQFSVERPDGSNFTLKIRSTKLEDSAMYFCASSEVLAGGKNIQYFGAGTRLSVL.

The CDR3 loop reads CATSVAGQGDRKSEAFF. CDR3 DNA: TGTGCCACCAGTGTCGCGGGACAGGGGGATCGGAAAAGTGAAGCTTTCTTT. This chain links TRBV24-1 with TRBJ1-1, with TRBD1 matching over 11 bases. CDR1 is KGHDR, CDR2 SFDVKD, per germline. This CDR3 contains 17 residues. V lost 5 bases, J lost 7 bases, and 14 bases stayed unmatched.

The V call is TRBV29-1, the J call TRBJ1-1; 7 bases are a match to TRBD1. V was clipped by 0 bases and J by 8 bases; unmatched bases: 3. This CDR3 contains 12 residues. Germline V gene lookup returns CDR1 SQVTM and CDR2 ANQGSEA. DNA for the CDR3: TGCAGCGTTGAAGAGAGACAGGGCGAAGCTTTCTTT. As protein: CSVEERQGEAFF.

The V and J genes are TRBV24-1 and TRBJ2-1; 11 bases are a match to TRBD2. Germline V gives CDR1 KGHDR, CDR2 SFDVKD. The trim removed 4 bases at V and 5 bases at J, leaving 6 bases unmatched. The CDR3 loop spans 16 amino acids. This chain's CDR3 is CATSEAGTSGHNEQFF. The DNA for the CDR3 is TGTGCCACCAGTGAGGCCGGGACTAGCGGACACAATGAGCAGTTCTTC.

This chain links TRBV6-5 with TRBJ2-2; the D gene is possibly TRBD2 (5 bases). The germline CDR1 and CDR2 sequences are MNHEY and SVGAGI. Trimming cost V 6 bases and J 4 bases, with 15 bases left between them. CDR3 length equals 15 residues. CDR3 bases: TGTGCCAGCAGGAGACGGGGTACGGGCACCGGGGAGCTGTTTTTT. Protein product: CASRRRGTGTGELFF.

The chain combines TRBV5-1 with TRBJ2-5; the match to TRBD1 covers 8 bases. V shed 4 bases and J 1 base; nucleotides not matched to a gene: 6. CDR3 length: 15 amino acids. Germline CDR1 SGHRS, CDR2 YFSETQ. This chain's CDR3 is CASSDGQGSQETQYF. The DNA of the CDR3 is TGCGCCAGCAGCGACGGACAGGGCTCCCAAGAGACCCAGTACTTC. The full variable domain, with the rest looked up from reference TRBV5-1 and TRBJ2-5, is KAGVTQTPRYLIKTRGQQVTLSCSPISGHRSVSWYQQTPGQGLQFLFEYFSETQRNKGNFPGRFSGRQFSNSRSEMNVSTLELGDSALYLCASSDGQGSQETQYFGPGTRLLVL.

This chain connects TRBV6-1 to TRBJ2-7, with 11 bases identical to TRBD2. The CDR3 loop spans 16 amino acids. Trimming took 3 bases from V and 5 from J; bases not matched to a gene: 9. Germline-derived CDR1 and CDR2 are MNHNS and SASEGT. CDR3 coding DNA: TGTGCCAGCAGTGACCTTAGCGGGGGGGCGAGCGACGAGCAGTACTTC. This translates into CASSDLSGGASDEQYF.

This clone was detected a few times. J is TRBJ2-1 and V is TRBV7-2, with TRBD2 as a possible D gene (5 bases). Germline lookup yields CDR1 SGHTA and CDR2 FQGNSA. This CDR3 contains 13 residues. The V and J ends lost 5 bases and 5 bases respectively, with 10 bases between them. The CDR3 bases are TGTGCCAGCAGCCCGTACGGGGACAATGAGCAGTTCTTC. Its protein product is CASSPYGDNEQFF. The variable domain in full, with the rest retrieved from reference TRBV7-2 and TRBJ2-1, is GAGVSQSPSNKVTEKGKDVELRCDPISGHTALYWYRQSLGQGLEFLIYFQGNSAPDKSGLPSDRFSAERTGGSVSTLTIQRTQQEDSAVYLCASSPYGDNEQFFGPGTRLTVL.

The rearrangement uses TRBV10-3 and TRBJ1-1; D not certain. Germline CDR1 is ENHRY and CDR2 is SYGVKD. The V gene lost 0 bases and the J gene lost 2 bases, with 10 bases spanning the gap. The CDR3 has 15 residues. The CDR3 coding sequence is TGTGCCATCAGTGAGTCGGAGGGAAGAAACACTGAAGCTTTCTTT. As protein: CAISESEGRNTEAFF.

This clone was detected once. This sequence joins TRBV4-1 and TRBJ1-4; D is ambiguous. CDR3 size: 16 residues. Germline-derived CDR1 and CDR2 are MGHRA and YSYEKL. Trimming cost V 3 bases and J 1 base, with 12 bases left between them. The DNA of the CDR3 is TGCGCCAGCAGCCAGGCCAACAGCCGAACTAATGAAAAACTGTTTTTT. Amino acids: CASSQANSRTNEKLFF.

CDR3 region: CASSRTGGREAFF. Here the CDR3 DNA reads TGTGCCAGCAGTCGGACAGGGGGCCGAGAAGCTTTCTTT. The chain links TRBV6-5 to TRBJ1-1, with 11 bases fitting TRBD1. Trimming removed 5 bases from V and 8 bases from J; junction bases left unmatched: 4. Per the germline V gene, CDR1 is MNHEY and CDR2 is SVGAGI. This CDR3 has 13 amino acids.

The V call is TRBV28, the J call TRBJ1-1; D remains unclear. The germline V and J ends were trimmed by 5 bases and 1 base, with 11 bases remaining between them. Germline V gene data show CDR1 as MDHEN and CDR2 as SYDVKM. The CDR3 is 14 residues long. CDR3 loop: CASSLLGANTEAFF. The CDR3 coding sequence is TGTGCCAGCAGTCTTCTTGGAGCGAACACTGAAGCTTTCTTT.

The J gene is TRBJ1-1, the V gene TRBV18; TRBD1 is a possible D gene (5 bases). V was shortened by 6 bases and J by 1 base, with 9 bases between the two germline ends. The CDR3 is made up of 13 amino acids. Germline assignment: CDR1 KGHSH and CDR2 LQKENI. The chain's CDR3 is CASSKGQNTEAFF. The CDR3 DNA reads TGTGCCAGCTCCAAAGGACAGAACACTGAAGCTTTCTTT.

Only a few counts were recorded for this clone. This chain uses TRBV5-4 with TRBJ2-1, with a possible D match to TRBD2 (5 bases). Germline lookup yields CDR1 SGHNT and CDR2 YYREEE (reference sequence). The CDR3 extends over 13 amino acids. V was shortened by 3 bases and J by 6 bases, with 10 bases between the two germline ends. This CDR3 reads CASSSRRGNEQFF. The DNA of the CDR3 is TGTGCCAGCAGCTCTCGACGGGGCAATGAGCAGTTCTTC. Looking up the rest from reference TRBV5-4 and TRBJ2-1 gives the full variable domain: ETGVTQSPTHLIKTRGQQVTLRCSSQSGHNTVSWYQQALGQGPQFIFQYYREEENGRGNFPPRFSGLQFPNYSSELNVNALELDDSALYLCASSSRRGNEQFFGPGTRLTVL.

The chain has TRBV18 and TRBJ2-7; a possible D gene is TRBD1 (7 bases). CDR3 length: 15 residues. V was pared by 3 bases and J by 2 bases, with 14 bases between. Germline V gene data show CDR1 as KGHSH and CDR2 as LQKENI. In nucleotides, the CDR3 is TGTGCCAGCTCACCCCCCCAGGGGGGAACCTACGAGCAGTACTTC. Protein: CASSPPQGGTYEQYF.

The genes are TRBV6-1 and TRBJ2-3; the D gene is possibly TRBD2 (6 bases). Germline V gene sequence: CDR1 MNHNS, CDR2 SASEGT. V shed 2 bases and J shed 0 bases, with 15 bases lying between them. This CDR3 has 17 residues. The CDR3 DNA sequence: TGTGCCAGCAGTGAACCCTGGACTACCCCTAGCACAGATACGCAGTATTTT. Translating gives CASSEPWTTPSTDTQYF.